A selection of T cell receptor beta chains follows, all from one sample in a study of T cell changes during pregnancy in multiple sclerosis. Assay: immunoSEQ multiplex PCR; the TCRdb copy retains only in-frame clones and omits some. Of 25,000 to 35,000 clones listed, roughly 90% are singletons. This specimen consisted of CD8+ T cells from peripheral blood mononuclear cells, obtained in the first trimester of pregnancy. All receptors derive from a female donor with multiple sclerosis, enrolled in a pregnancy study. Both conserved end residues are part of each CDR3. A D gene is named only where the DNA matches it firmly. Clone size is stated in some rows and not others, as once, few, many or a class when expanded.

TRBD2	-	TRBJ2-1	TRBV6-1	TGTGCCGGATGCCAAATAGCGGGAGCTAAGGATGAGCAGTTCTTC	CAGCQIAGAKDEQFF
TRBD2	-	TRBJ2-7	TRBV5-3	TGTGCCAGAAAAGGGACTATTCTACTCGAGCAGTACTTC	CARKGTILLEQYF
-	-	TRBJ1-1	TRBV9	TGTGCCAGCAGCCAGACCGGGAGCCCGAACACTGAAGCTTTCTTT	CASSQTGSPNTEAFF
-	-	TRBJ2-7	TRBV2	TGTGCCAGCAGGGATCCAAATACAGGCTACGAGCAGTACTTC	CASRDPNTGYEQYF
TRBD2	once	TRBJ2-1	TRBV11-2	TGTGCCAGCGGCCCGACTAGCGGGACTTCCCATGAGCAGTTCTTC	CASGPTSGTSHEQFF
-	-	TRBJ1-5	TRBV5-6	TGTGCCAGCAGCTTGGGGCGGATCAATCAGCCCCAGCATTTT	CASSLGRINQPQHF
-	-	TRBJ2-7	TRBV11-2	TGTGCCAGCAGCTACGGAGGATACGAGCAGTACTTC	CASSYGGYEQYF
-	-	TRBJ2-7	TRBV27	TGTGCCAGCAGTTTATGGGGGAGGCTACAGGAGCAGTACTTC	CASSLWGRLQEQYF
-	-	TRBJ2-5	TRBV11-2	TGTGCCAGCAGCTTAGTACCGTCAGAAGAGACCCAGTACTTC	CASSLVPSEETQYF
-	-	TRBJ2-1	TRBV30	TGTGCCTGGAGTGTAAGTTACGCGGGATACAATGAGCAGTTCTTC	CAWSVSYAGYNEQFF
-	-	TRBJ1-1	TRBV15	TGTGCCACCAGCACCCAAGGGGAGAACACTGAAGCTTTCTTT	CATSTQGENTEAFF
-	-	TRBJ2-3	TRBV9	TGTGCCAGCAGCCCCCCCGATCGGGATACGCAGTATTTT	CASSPPDRDTQYF
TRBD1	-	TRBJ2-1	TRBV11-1	TGTGCCAGCAGCAAAACAGGGGTTAACTACAATGAGCAGTTCTTC	CASSKTGVNYNEQFF
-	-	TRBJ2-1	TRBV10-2	TGCGCCAGCAGCCGATCCCTAGAAGTGTACAATGAGCAGTTCTTC	CASSRSLEVYNEQFF
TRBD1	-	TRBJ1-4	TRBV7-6	TGTGCCAGCAGTTTTTGGACAGGGGCCGCAACTAATGAAAAACTGTTTTTT	CASSFWTGAATNEKLFF
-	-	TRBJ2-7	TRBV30	TGTGCCTGGAGTGGCGGGGACAGTTACGAGCAGTACTTC	CAWSGGDSYEQYF
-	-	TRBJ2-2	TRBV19	TGTGCCAGTACCCCCGGGGGAGAAACCGGGGAGCTGTTTTTT	CASTPGGETGELFF
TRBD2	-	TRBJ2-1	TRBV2	TGTGCCAGCAGTGAGGGGGGACTAGCGGGAGATGAGCAGTTCTTC	CASSEGGLAGDEQFF
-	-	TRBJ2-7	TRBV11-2	TGTGCCAGCAGCTTAGATTATCCGGGCGAGCAGTACTTC	CASSLDYPGEQYF
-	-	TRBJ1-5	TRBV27	TGTGCCAGCAGTGGGGCAGGCGGTGGTCAGCCCCAGCATTTT	CASSGAGGGQPQHF
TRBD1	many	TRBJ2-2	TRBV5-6	TGTGCCAGCAGCTTGGGTGACAGGGGTAACACCGGGGAGCTGTTTTTT	CASSLGDRGNTGELFF
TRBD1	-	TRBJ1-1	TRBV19	TGTGCCAGTATGGGAATCCAGGGGGCCTATGACACTGAAGCTTTCTTT	CASMGIQGAYDTEAFF
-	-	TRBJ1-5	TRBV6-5	TGTGCCAGCAGCTTACGGACAAGCCCCCCGGGGCCCCAGCATTTT	CASSLRTSPPGPQHF
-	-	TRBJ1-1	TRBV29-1	TGCAGCGTTGAAGAAGGGCGGAGGCTTGAAGCTTTCTTT	CSVEEGRRLEAFF
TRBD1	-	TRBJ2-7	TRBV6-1	TGTGCCAGCAGTGAAGCAGGGACAGTTTACGAGCAGTACTTC	CASSEAGTVYEQYF
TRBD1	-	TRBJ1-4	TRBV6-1	TGTGCCAGCAGTGGACTAACAGGGGGAGCTGAAAAACTGTTTTTT	CASSGLTGGAEKLFF
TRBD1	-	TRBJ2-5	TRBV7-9	TGTGCCAGCAGCTTGAGACAGGGGGGGGTGGAGACCCAGTACTTC	CASSLRQGGVETQYF